This TCR beta chain is drawn from a study of early T cells in non-severe SARS-CoV-2 infection. The CDR3 is made up of 14 amino acids. CDR1 is WNHNN, CDR2 SYGVQD, per germline (reference sequence). V shed 6 bases and J 0 bases; nucleotides not matched to a gene: 3. TCRdb passed the 5' RACE reads through MiXCR, listing each CDR3 protein once. Of roughly 100,000 distinct CDR3 sequences in the sample, 12% to 15% were seen once. The source is an adult who was a healthcare worker with PCR-confirmed SARS-CoV-2 infection or an uninfected control (not recorded which). This sequence joins TRBV10-1 and TRBJ2-3, with 7 bases fitting TRBD1. The sample was whole blood. CDR3: CASRTGNSTDTQYF. In DNA, the CDR3 is TGCGCCAGCAGGACAGGGAATAGCACAGATACGCAGTATTTT.